This TCR beta chain was observed in a study of T cells after yellow fever vaccination. At the level of the study: SMART-Seq v4 Ultra Low Input served to prepare low-cell-number fractions.

This clonotype was observed a few times. Antigen: not known. CDR3 length equals 14 residues. CDR1 is MNHNS, CDR2 SASEGT, per germline. Trimming pared 7 bases from V and 4 bases from J, leaving 13 bases between. The study, taken as a whole, reports: The secondary response showed a weaker magnitude and a faster peak, day 5 versus 15. In post-booster samples, most primary-vaccination clones reappeared (just under 97% CD4, 70% to 90% CD8).

In TCRdb, the 5' RACE reads were re-called with MiXCR into one record per CDR3 protein. The sample includes just under 600,000 distinct CDR3 sequences, about 13% of them seen just once. The origin of this receptor is a man aged 25-45 years who received the YFV17D yellow fever vaccine. The starting material was PBMCs, obtained on the day of the yellow fever booster vaccination. The chain employs TRBV6-1 and TRBJ2-2, with D uncertain. In nucleotides, the CDR3 is TGTGCCAGCAACCATTACGGAAGCACCGGGGAGCTGTTTTTT. As protein: CASNHYGSTGELFF.